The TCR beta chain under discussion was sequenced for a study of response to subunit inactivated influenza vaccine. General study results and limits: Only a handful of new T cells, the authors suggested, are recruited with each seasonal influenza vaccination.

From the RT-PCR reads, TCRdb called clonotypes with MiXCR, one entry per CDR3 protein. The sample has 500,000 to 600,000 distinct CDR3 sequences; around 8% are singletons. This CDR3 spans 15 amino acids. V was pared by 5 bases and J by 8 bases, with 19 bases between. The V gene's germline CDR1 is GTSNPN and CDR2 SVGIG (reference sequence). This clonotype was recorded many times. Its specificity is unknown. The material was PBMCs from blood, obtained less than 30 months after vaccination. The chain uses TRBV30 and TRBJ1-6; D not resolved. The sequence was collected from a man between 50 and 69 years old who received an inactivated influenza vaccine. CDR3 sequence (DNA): TGTGCCTGGTCCAAACTCCGGATGGAGGATTCACCCCTCCACTTT. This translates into CAWSKLRMEDSPLHF.